The rows below give T cell receptor beta chains drawn from one sample of a study of blood T cell repertoires in COVID-19. Sequenced by immunoSEQ multiplex PCR; TCRdb stores in-frame clones only, minus some. The table records around 70,000 clones, 88% of them present only once. Sequenced: peripheral blood. All receptors come from a woman of 80 years or more with active or convalescent COVID-19. Both conserved end residues are part of each CDR3. D genes are given only for firm matches. Rows may omit the clone size; those that give it use once, few, many or a size class.

size,J,V,D,CDR3,DNA
-,TRBJ2-1,TRBV11-2,TRBD2,CASSLFPGTGLAGGGEQFF,TGTGCCAGCAGCTTATTCCCCGGCACGGGACTAGCGGGAGGGGGGGAGCAGTTCTTC
-,TRBJ2-3,TRBV5-1,TRBD2,CASSSTSGGTDTQYF,TGCGCCAGCAGCTCGACTAGCGGGGGGACAGATACGCAGTATTTT
-,TRBJ2-2,TRBV2,-,CASSTDTISNTGELFF,TGTGCCAGCAGTACCGACACGATTTCGAACACCGGGGAGCTGTTTTTT
-,TRBJ2-1,TRBV7-9,-,CASSPTPAGVTDNEQFF,TGTGCCAGCAGCCCAACCCCTGCAGGGGTTACAGACAATGAGCAGTTCTTC
-,TRBJ2-5,TRBV9,TRBD2,CASSAGLDQETQYF,TGTGCCAGCAGCGCGGGACTAGACCAAGAGACCCAGTACTTC
-,TRBJ2-7,TRBV4-3,-,CASSHHGGGDAYEQYF,TGCGCCAGCAGCCACCACGGAGGGGGCGACGCCTACGAGCAGTACTTC
once,TRBJ1-5,TRBV24-1,-,CATSDAGHNQPQHF,TGTGCCACCAGTGATGCGGGGCACAATCAGCCCCAGCATTTT
once,TRBJ1-6,TRBV6-6,-,CASSYEGVGSPLHF,TGTGCCAGCAGTTACGAGGGGGTTGGTTCACCCCTCCACTTT
-,TRBJ1-1,TRBV4-3,-,CASSRQSDTEAFF,TGCGCCAGCAGCCGCCAGAGCGACACTGAAGCTTTCTTT
-,TRBJ1-2,TRBV7-9,-,CASSLDSGYGYTF,TGTGCCAGCAGCCTAGACAGCGGGTATGGCTACACCTTC
-,TRBJ2-3,TRBV6-2/TRBV6-3,TRBD2,CASSLAGNTDTQYF,TGTGCCAGCAGTCTAGCGGGGAACACAGATACGCAGTATTTT
-,TRBJ1-4,TRBV27,-,CASSFTTNEKLFF,TGTGCCAGCAGTTTTACAACTAATGAAAAACTGTTTTTT
few,TRBJ1-2,TRBV10-2,-,CASSESDSWTVANYGYTF,TGCGCCAGCAGTGAGTCGGATTCATGGACAGTAGCTAACTATGGCTACACCTTC
-,TRBJ1-6,TRBV7-9,-,CASSSSRANSPLHF,TGTGCCAGCAGCTCCTCCAGGGCTAATTCACCCCTCCACTTT
-,TRBJ1-1,TRBV27,-,CASSFGVDTEAFF,TGTGCCAGCAGTTTCGGGGTTGACACTGAAGCTTTCTTT
few,TRBJ1-2,TRBV7-2,-,CASSPQNRGWGYTF,TGTGCCAGCAGCCCTCAAAACCGGGGTTGGGGCTACACCTTC